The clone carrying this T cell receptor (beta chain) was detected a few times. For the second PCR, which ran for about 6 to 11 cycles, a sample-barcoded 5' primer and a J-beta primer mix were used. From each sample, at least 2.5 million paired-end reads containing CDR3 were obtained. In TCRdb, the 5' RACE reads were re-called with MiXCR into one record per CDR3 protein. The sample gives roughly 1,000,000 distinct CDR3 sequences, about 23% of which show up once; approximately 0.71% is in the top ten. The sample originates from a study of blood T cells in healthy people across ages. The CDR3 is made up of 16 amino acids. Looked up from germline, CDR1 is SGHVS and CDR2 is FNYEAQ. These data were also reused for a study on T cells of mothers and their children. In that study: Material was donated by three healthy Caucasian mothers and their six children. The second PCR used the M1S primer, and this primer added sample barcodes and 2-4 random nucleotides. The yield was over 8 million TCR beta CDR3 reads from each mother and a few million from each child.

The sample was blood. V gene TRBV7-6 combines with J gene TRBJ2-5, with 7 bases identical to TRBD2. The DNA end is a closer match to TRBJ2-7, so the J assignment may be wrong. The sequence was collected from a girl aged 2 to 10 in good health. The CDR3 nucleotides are TGTGCCAGCAGCTCGTGGGGGAGGGAAAGGGACTACGAGCAGTACTTC. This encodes CASSSWGRERDYEQYF.